The rows below give T cell receptor beta chains drawn from one sample of a study of cytomegalovirus exposure and HLA in healthy donors. The assay was immunoSEQ multiplex PCR, and TCRdb's table has in-frame clones only and misses some. The sample lists over 100,000 clones; 76% were seen once. The material sequenced was PBMCs. These receptors all come from a woman aged 40 to 50 in good health and CMV-seropositive. Each CDR3 is given with its conserved first and last residue. A D gene is named only where the DNA matches it firmly. Where a row states a size, it is once, few, many or the class of an expanded clone; other rows omit it.

D,length,size,V,J,CDR3,DNA
TRBD1,15,few,TRBV25-1,TRBJ1-6,CASSAGQGANSPLHF,TGTGCCAGCAGTGCCGGACAGGGGGCAAATTCACCCCTCCACTTT
TRBD1,13,.,TRBV11-2,TRBJ1-1,CASRSGTGSLEVF,TGTGCCAGCAGATCCGGGACAGGGAGTCTGGAGGTCTTT
.,13,.,TRBV5-1,TRBJ2-5,CAGSSQGGETQYF,TGCGCCGGCAGCTCACAGGGAGGGGAGACCCAGTACTTC
TRBD1,13,.,TRBV7-4,TRBJ2-1,CAEGTVIDNEQFF,TGTGCAGAGGGGACAGTTATTGACAATGAGCAGTTCTTC
TRBD1,15,once,TRBV5-8,TRBJ1-5,CASSMTGGLGQPQHF,TGTGCCAGCAGCATGACAGGGGGACTGGGTCAGCCCCAGCATTTT
.,15,few,TRBV4-2,TRBJ1-6,CASSQDTTGYSPLHF,TGTGCCAGCAGCCAAGACACAACAGGGTATTCACCCCTCCACTTT
TRBD1,14,.,TRBV7-2,TRBJ1-2,CASSPGGAPWGYTF,TGTGCCAGCAGTCCAGGGGGCGCCCCATGGGGCTACACCTTC
.,14,.,TRBV7-9,TRBJ1-2,CASARRGANYGYTF,TGTGCCAGCGCCCGGCGGGGAGCTAACTATGGCTACACCTTC
.,13,.,TRBV15,TRBJ2-1,CATLRTPYNEQFF,TGTGCCACCCTTAGAACTCCCTACAATGAGCAGTTCTTC
.,18,.,TRBV21-1,TRBJ1-5,CASSTKGTNRERNQPQHF,TGTGCCAGCAGCACAAAGGGGACTAACAGGGAACGCAATCAGCCCCAGCATTTT
TRBD2,14,.,TRBV2,TRBJ2-5,CASSLAGGPETQYF,TGTGCCAGCAGCTTAGCGGGGGGGCCTGAGACCCAGTACTTC
TRBD1,14,.,TRBV4-1,TRBJ1-4,CASNPTGLSEKLFF,TGCGCCAGCAACCCGACAGGGCTTAGTGAAAAACTGTTTTTT
.,17,.,TRBV10-3,TRBJ1-5,CAISESSQGQGNQPQHF,TGTGCCATCAGTGAGTCGTCGCAGGGGCAGGGCAATCAGCCCCAGCATTTT
.,16,.,TRBV5-6,TRBJ1-2,CASSFRTAQGRDGYTF,TGTGCCAGCAGCTTCCGAACAGCACAGGGTCGGGATGGCTACACCTTC
.,13,.,TRBV11-3,TRBJ2-7,CASSLNRVGEQYF,TGTGCCAGCAGCTTAAACAGGGTTGGAGAGCAGTACTTC
TRBD2,13,.,TRBV10-3,TRBJ2-3,CAIMGGNADTQYF,TGTGCCATCATGGGGGGGAACGCAGATACGCAGTATTTT
.,15,.,TRBV27,TRBJ1-3,CASSFQGQYGNTIYF,TGTGCCAGCAGTTTCCAGGGGCAATATGGAAACACCATATATTTT
TRBD1,13,.,TRBV2,TRBJ2-1,CASSGTGMNEQFF,TGTGCCAGCAGTGGGACAGGGATGAATGAGCAGTTCTTC
TRBD2,16,.,TRBV7-9,TRBJ2-6,CASSPSGGSGANVLTF,TGTGCCAGCAGCCCCTCGGGGGGGTCCGGGGCCAACGTCCTGACTTTC
TRBD1,18,.,TRBV7-2,TRBJ1-5,CASSLIRQGASSNQPQHF,TGTGCCAGCAGCTTAATTCGACAGGGGGCTAGTAGCAATCAGCCCCAGCATTTT
.,15,.,TRBV7-2,TRBJ1-5,CASSLGALGNQPQHF,TGTGCCAGCAGCTTAGGAGCCCTGGGCAATCAGCCCCAGCATTTT
TRBD1,12,once,TRBV19,TRBJ1-1,CASSFDRETAFF,TGTGCCAGTAGTTTCGACAGGGAAACAGCTTTCTTT
TRBD1,14,.,TRBV2,TRBJ2-2,CASSWTGNTGELFF,TGTGCCAGCAGTTGGACAGGGAACACCGGGGAGCTGTTTTTT
.,21,.,TRBV4-1,TRBJ1-5,CASSQILIWTPKGFSNQPQHF,TGCGCCAGCAGCCAAATTTTGATTTGGACACCCAAGGGATTTAGCAATCAGCCCCAGCATTTT
.,17,once,TRBV19,TRBJ2-2,CASSISAGSGFTGELFF,TGTGCCAGTAGTATCTCGGCGGGGTCGGGCTTTACCGGGGAGCTGTTTTTT
TRBD1,13,.,TRBV7-2,TRBJ1-5,CASNRGGNQPQHF,TGTGCCAGCAACAGGGGTGGCAATCAGCCCCAGCATTTT
.,15,.,TRBV5-4,TRBJ1-1,CASSLASPLSTEAFF,TGTGCCAGCAGCTTGGCCTCACCGTTGAGCACTGAAGCTTTCTTT
TRBD2,15,.,TRBV10-3,TRBJ2-3,CAISEPSGGTDTQYF,TGTGCCATCAGTGAGCCCAGCGGGGGCACAGATACGCAGTATTTT
.,14,.,TRBV2,TRBJ2-3,CASSASLRGDTQYF,TGTGCCAGCAGTGCGAGTCTCCGGGGAGATACGCAGTATTTT
.,18,.,TRBV10-3,TRBJ1-1,CAISDTLRGLRMNTEAFF,TGTGCCATCAGTGACACACTCCGGGGTCTCCGTATGAACACTGAAGCTTTCTTT
TRBD1,15,.,TRBV7-6,TRBJ2-5,CASSLIQGVMETQYF,TGTGCCAGCAGCCTTATACAGGGGGTGATGGAGACCCAGTACTTC
TRBD2,17,.,TRBV7-9,TRBJ2-3,CASSLAPLAGGSDTQYF,TGTGCCAGCAGCTTAGCCCCCCTAGCGGGGGGCTCAGATACGCAGTATTTT
.,11,once,TRBV29-1,TRBJ2-1,CSVVPLNEQFF,TGCAGCGTTGTCCCCTTAAATGAGCAGTTCTTC
TRBD1,16,.,TRBV4-1,TRBJ1-2,CASSSRWDRGGYGYTF,TGCGCCAGCAGCTCCCGCTGGGACAGGGGAGGCTATGGCTACACCTTC
.,15,.,TRBV25-1,TRBJ1-4,CASSRISFGGEKLFF,TGTGCCAGCAGTCGGATCTCCTTTGGCGGTGAAAAACTGTTTTTT
.,14,.,TRBV27,TRBJ2-1,CASSVEGGASEQFF,TGTGCCAGCAGTGTCGAGGGGGGGGCCTCTGAGCAGTTCTTC
.,13,.,TRBV2,TRBJ1-6,CASSEQGNSPLHF,TGTGCCAGCAGTGAACAGGGGAATTCACCCCTCCACTTT
TRBD1,13,.,TRBV10-3,TRBJ2-1,CAISRQGYNEQFF,TGTGCCATCAGTCGACAGGGCTACAATGAGCAGTTCTTC
.,15,.,TRBV6-5,TRBJ1-1,CASSYSRQGGTEAFF,TGTGCCAGCAGTTACTCTCGGCAGGGAGGAACTGAAGCTTTCTTT
.,14,few,TRBV6-6,TRBJ2-3,CASSTRTGTDTQYF,TGTGCCAGCAGCACTCGGACAGGCACAGATACGCAGTATTTT
TRBD2,17,.,TRBV7-9,TRBJ2-3,CASSRTSLAGGPDTQYF,TGTGCCAGCAGCCGAACCTCACTAGCGGGGGGCCCAGATACGCAGTATTTT
.,16,.,TRBV5-1,TRBJ1-5,CASSLGGGGGNQPQHF,TGCGCCAGCAGCTTGGGTGGTGGGGGCGGCAATCAGCCCCAGCATTTT
TRBD1,14,.,TRBV18,TRBJ2-5,CASSPTGVGETQYF,TGTGCCAGCTCACCGACAGGGGTAGGGGAGACCCAGTACTTC
TRBD1,17,.,TRBV10-1,TRBJ1-1,CASSLGQAEGIHWGAFF,TGCGCCAGCAGCCTGGGACAGGCAGAAGGTATACACTGGGGAGCTTTCTTT
TRBD2,19,.,TRBV19,TRBJ2-3,CASSMPRERGGKGTDTQYF,TGTGCCAGTAGTATGCCCCGGGAGCGGGGGGGCAAAGGGACAGATACGCAGTATTTT
TRBD1,15,.,TRBV29-1,TRBJ1-3,CSVALTGTSGNTIYF,TGCAGCGTCGCCCTGACAGGGACCTCTGGAAACACCATATATTTT